A selection of T cell receptor beta chains follows, all from one sample in a study of T cell responses to AZD1222 COVID-19 vaccine. The data were produced by immunoSEQ multiplex PCR, yet TCRdb's version contains in-frame clones alone and is incomplete. The sample shows tens of thousands of clones, approximately 90% of them seen only once. Sequenced here: peripheral blood, sampled 28 days after the second AZD1222 dose. These receptors were taken from an adult who received the AZD1222 COVID-19 vaccine. CDR3s include the opening cysteine and the closing phenylalanine or tryptophan. The D gene is left open where the match is weak. Clone size is stated in some rows and not others, as once, few, many or a class when expanded.

j_call: TRBJ2-5
d_call: TRBD2
v_call: TRBV11-3
clone_size: -
cdr3_nt: TGTGCCAGCAGCCTGGGAGAAGGTAGCGGGGGAGGATGGGAGACCCAGTACTTC
cdr3_aa: CASSLGEGSGGGWETQYF

j_call: TRBJ2-7
d_call: -
v_call: TRBV28
clone_size: -
cdr3_nt: TGTGCCAGCACCCCGAGCGGGACACCCTCCTACGAGCAGTACTTC
cdr3_aa: CASTPSGTPSYEQYF

j_call: TRBJ1-3
d_call: -
v_call: TRBV28
clone_size: -
cdr3_nt: TGTGCCAGCAGTTTAGGGGTTTTAGTCGGAAACACCATATATTTT
cdr3_aa: CASSLGVLVGNTIYF

j_call: TRBJ2-7
d_call: TRBD2
v_call: TRBV28
clone_size: -
cdr3_nt: TGTGCCAGCAGTTTAGGACTAGCGGGAGGGTACGAGCAGTACTTC
cdr3_aa: CASSLGLAGGYEQYF

j_call: TRBJ1-2
d_call: TRBD1
v_call: TRBV7-9
clone_size: -
cdr3_nt: TGTGCCAGCAGCCTGGGACAGGGGAACTATGGCTACACCTTC
cdr3_aa: CASSLGQGNYGYTF

j_call: TRBJ2-1
d_call: -
v_call: TRBV19
clone_size: -
cdr3_nt: TGTGCCAGTAGTCGTGGCAGCCCGGAGATCGAGCAGTTCTTC
cdr3_aa: CASSRGSPEIEQFF

j_call: TRBJ1-1
d_call: -
v_call: TRBV5-4
clone_size: -
cdr3_nt: TGTGCCAGCAGCTTGGACAGGATGAACACTGAAGCTTTCTTT
cdr3_aa: CASSLDRMNTEAFF

j_call: TRBJ2-3
d_call: -
v_call: TRBV7-8
clone_size: -
cdr3_nt: TGTGCCAGCAGCTTAGATACCGGAGGAACAGATACGCAGTATTTT
cdr3_aa: CASSLDTGGTDTQYF

j_call: TRBJ2-7
d_call: TRBD2
v_call: TRBV7-3
clone_size: -
cdr3_nt: TGTGCCAGCAGCTTAGGGACTAGCTCCTCGGAGCAGTACTTC
cdr3_aa: CASSLGTSSSEQYF

j_call: TRBJ2-3
d_call: -
v_call: TRBV19
clone_size: -
cdr3_nt: TGTGCCAGTGGTATTGAGCGGAACACAGATACGCAGTATTTT
cdr3_aa: CASGIERNTDTQYF

j_call: TRBJ2-1
d_call: -
v_call: TRBV12-3/TRBV12-4
clone_size: -
cdr3_nt: TGTGCCAGCAGCCTACCCTCCGGTGAGCAGTTCTTC
cdr3_aa: CASSLPSGEQFF

j_call: TRBJ1-6
d_call: -
v_call: TRBV18
clone_size: -
cdr3_nt: TGTGCCAGCTCACCCGGGCCCGGGGAAAATTCACCCCTCCACTTT
cdr3_aa: CASSPGPGENSPLHF

j_call: TRBJ2-1
d_call: -
v_call: TRBV14
clone_size: -
cdr3_nt: TGTGCCAGCAGCTCCTCTGTGCGGAGTGAGCAGTTCTTC
cdr3_aa: CASSSSVRSEQFF

j_call: TRBJ2-7
d_call: -
v_call: TRBV13
clone_size: -
cdr3_nt: TGTGCCAGCAGCTTAGGAGGGGCGGCCTACGAGCAGTACTTC
cdr3_aa: CASSLGGAAYEQYF

j_call: TRBJ2-7
d_call: -
v_call: TRBV7-9
clone_size: few
cdr3_nt: TGTGCCAGCAGCTTAATCGACAGCTCCTACGAGCAGTACTTC
cdr3_aa: CASSLIDSSYEQYF